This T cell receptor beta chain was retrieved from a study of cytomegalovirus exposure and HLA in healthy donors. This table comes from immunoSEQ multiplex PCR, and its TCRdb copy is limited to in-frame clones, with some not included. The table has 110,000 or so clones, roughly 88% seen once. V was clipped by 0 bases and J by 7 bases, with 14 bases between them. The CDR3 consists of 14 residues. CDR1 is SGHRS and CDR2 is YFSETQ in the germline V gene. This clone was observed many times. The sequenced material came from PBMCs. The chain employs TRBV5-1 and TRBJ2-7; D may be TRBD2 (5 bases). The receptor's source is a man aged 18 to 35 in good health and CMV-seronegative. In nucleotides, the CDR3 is TGCGCCAGCAGCTTGGAGAGAGGAGGAACGGAGCAGTACTTC. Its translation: CASSLERGGTEQYF.